These 9 T cell receptor beta chains share one sample of origin, sequenced in a study of blood T cell repertoires in COVID-19. The table came from immunoSEQ multiplex PCR; TCRdb's copy has only in-frame clones and leaves some out. The sample holds 350,000 to 400,000 clones, roughly nine tenths seen once. The sample consisted of PBMCs or T cells enriched from blood (not recorded which). Receptors were obtained from a man aged 18-30 years who had recovered from COVID-19.

The sample holds one count of this clone. J is TRBJ2-1 and V is TRBV28; the match to TRBD1 covers 11 bases. The CDR3 is 15 amino acids. The trim removed 6 bases at V and 6 bases at J, leaving 7 bases unmatched. The germline V gene encodes CDR1 MDHEN and CDR2 SYDVKM. For the CDR3, the DNA is TGTGCCAGCAGAACAGCCGGGACAGGGGGCAATGAGCAGTTCTTC. It translates to CASRTAGTGGNEQFF. Full variable domain (rest looked up from reference TRBV28 and TRBJ2-1): DVKVTQSSRYLVKRTGEKVFLECVQDMDHENMFWYRQDPGLGLRLIYFSYDVKMKEKGDIPEGYSVSREKKERFSLILESASTNQTSMYLCASRTAGTGGNEQFFGPGTRLTVL.

The rearrangement links TRBV3-1 (or the pseudogene TRBV3-2) to TRBJ1-1; D is uncertain. The ends were cut back, 1 base at V and 4 bases at J, with 13 bases in the middle. CDR3 length: 15 amino acids. The V gene's germline CDR1 is LGHDT and CDR2 YNNKEL (reference sequence). The CDR3, as DNA: TGTGCCAGCAGCCAAGGGAGTGGTATTGTCACTGAAGCTTTCTTT. Translating gives CASSQGSGIVTEAFF.

The CDR3: CSASNNGPGQFF. In DNA, the CDR3 is TGCAGTGCTAGTAATAACGGCCCGGGGCAGTTCTTC. V gene TRBV20-1 combines with J gene TRBJ2-1; D is uncertain. In germline, CDR1 is DFQATT, CDR2 SNEGSKA (reference sequence). V dropped 3 bases and J dropped 12 bases, with 15 bases sitting between them. This CDR3 is 12 amino acids long.

V and J are TRBV29-1 and TRBJ1-4, with TRBD1 matching over 7 bases. J was trimmed by 0 bases and V by 8 bases; bases with no gene match: 6. The CDR3 is 14 residues long. Germline V gene data show CDR1 as SQVTM and CDR2 as ANQGSEA. The DNA for the CDR3 is TGCAGCACGAGACAGGGAGCAACTAATGAAAAACTGTTTTTT. Encoded protein: CSTRQGATNEKLFF.

The gene calls are TRBV4-2 and TRBJ1-2; D possibly corresponds to TRBD1 (5 bases). The CDR3 is 15 residues long. Per the germline V gene, CDR1 is LGHNA and CDR2 is YNFKEQ. Trimming stripped 4 bases from V and 1 base from J, with 13 bases between. The CDR3 is CASSPTLRVNYGYTF. CDR3 in DNA: TGTGCCAGCAGCCCAACTCTCAGGGTTAACTATGGCTACACCTTC.

This chain links TRBV18 with TRBJ1-3; no definite D call. Germline assignment: CDR1 KGHSH and CDR2 LQKENI. The CDR3 contains 15 residues. Trimming removed 6 bases at V and 0 bases at J, with 12 bases between. The CDR3 loop reads CASSPTGISGNTIYF. The CDR3 bases are TGTGCCAGCTCCCCTACGGGAATCTCTGGAAACACCATATATTTT.

The chain links TRBV18 to TRBJ1-4; D might be TRBD1 (6 bases). Germline CDR1 and CDR2: KGHSH and LQKENI. The CDR3 runs 13 residues. Trimming pared 6 bases from V and 6 bases from J, leaving 11 bases between. The DNA of the CDR3 is TGTGCCAGCTCCACAGGGTCGGATGAAAAACTGTTTTTT. Its translation is CASSTGSDEKLFF.

The V call is TRBV4-3, the J call TRBJ2-2; D is unresolved. This CDR3 region has 17 residues. V was shortened by 1 base and J by 0 bases, with 12 bases between the two germline ends. Germline CDR1 reads LGHNA; CDR2 reads YSLEER. CDR3 sequence reads: CASSQALVRANTGELFF. CDR3 coding DNA: TGCGCCAGCAGCCAAGCCTTGGTGCGAGCGAACACCGGGGAGCTGTTTTTT.

Remarks on this clone: Other DNA sequences from this sample encode an identical CDR3 as well. The chain is built from TRBV5-1 and TRBJ2-2, with a tentative D call TRBD1 (5 bases). The CDR3 spans 14 residues. Trimming removed 5 bases at V and 1 base at J, with 9 bases between. In germline, CDR1 is SGHRS, CDR2 YFSETQ. The CDR3 DNA is TGCGCCAGCAGTTTAACAGGGAACACCGGGGAGCTGTTTTTT. As protein: CASSLTGNTGELFF. The whole variable domain, filled in from reference TRBV5-1 and TRBJ2-2, reads KAGVTQTPRYLIKTRGQQVTLSCSPISGHRSVSWYQQTPGQGLQFLFEYFSETQRNKGNFPGRFSGRQFSNSRSEMNVSTLELGDSALYLCASSLTGNTGELFFGEGSRLTVL.